This record looks at one T cell receptor beta chain sequence and its context. The antigen is undetermined. TCRdb passed the RT-PCR reads through MiXCR, listing each CDR3 protein once. Of hundreds of thousands of distinct CDR3 sequences listed, around 18% were seen once; the top ten hold about a tenth. The data derive from a study of response to subunit inactivated influenza vaccine. Whole-study results and caveats: There was a suggestion from the authors that each seasonal influenza vaccination recruits few new T cells.

Sample: PBMCs from blood, taken 5 days after vaccination. This clonotype was obtained from a man aged 50 or older who received an inactivated influenza vaccine.

The CDR3 loop is CASSLVWGETQYF. In DNA, the CDR3 is TGTGCCAGCAGCTTAGTTTGGGGAGAGACCCAGTACTTC. V and J are TRBV7-2 and TRBJ2-5; D is uncertain. V lost 1 base and J lost 4, with 7 bases in between. The CDR3 has 13 residues. CDR1 is SGHTA, CDR2 FQGNSA, per germline.